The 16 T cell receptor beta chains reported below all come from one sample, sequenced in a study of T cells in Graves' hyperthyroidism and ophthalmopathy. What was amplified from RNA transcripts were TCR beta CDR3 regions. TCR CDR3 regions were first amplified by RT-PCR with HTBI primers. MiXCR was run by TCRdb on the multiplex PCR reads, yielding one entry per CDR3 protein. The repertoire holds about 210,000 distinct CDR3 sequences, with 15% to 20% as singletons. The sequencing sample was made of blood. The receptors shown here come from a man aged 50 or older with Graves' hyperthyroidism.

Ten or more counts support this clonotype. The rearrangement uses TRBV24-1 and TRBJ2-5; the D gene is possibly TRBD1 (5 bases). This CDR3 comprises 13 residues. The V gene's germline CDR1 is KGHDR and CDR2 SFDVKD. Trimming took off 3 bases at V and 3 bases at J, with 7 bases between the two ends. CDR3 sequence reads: CATSDGAEETQYF. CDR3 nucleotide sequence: TGTGCCACCAGTGATGGGGCCGAAGAGACCCAGTACTTC.

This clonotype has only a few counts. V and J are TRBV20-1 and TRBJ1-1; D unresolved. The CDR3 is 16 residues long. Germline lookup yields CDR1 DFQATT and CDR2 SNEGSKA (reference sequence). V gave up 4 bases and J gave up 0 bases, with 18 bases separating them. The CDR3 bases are TGCAGTGCTAACGACTTGGGCATGGCGATGAACACTGAAGCTTTCTTT. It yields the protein CSANDLGMAMNTEAFF.

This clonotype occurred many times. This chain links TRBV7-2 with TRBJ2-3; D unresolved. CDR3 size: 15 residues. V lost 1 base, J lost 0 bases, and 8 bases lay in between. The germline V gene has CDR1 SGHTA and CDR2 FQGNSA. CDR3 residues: CASSLDTPSTDTQYF. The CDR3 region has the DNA TGTGCCAGCAGCTTAGACACGCCTAGCACAGATACGCAGTATTTT.

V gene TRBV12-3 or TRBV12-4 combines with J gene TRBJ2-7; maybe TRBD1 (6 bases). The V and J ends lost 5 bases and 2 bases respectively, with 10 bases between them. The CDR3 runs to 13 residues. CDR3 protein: CASSGTPPYEQYF. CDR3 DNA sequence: TGTGCCAGCAGTGGGACACCTCCCTACGAGCAGTACTTC.

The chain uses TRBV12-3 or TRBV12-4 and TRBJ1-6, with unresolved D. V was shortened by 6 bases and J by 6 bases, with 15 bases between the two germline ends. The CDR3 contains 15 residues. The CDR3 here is CASRPLSAGNSPLHF. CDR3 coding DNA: TGTGCCAGCAGACCCCTGTCCGCGGGTAATTCACCCCTCCACTTT.

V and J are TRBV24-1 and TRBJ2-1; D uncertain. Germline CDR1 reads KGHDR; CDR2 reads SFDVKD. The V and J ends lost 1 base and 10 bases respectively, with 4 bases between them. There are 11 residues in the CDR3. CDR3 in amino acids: CATSDFTEQFF. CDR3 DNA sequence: TGTGCCACCAGTGATTTTACCGAGCAGTTCTTC.

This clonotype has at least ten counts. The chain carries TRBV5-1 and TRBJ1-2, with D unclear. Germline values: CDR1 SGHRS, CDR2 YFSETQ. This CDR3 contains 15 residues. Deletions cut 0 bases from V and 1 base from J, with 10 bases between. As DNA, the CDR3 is TGCGCCAGCAGCTTGGGCGCCGGGGATAACTATGGCTACACCTTC. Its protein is CASSLGAGDNYGYTF.

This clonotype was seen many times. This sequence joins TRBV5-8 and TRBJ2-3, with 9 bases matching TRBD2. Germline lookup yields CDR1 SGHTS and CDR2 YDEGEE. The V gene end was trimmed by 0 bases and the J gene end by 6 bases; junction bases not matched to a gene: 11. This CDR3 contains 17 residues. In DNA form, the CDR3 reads TGTGCCAGCAGCTTGGGAGATCTAGCGGGGTTCCGGGATACGCAGTATTTT. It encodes CASSLGDLAGFRDTQYF.

CDR3 in DNA: TGTGCCAGCAGCGTAGGATTGGCCTCCTACGAGCAGTACTTC. It specifies CASSVGLASYEQYF. The rearrangement joins TRBV9 to TRBJ2-7; D uncertain. Germline assignment: CDR1 SGDLS and CDR2 YYNGEE. The CDR3 runs 14 residues. Trimming cost V 0 bases and J 0 bases, with 7 bases left between them.

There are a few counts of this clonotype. CDR3 DNA sequence: TGCAGTGCTAGAGTATCGGCAGGGGGCATTCAGCCCCAGCATTTT. Translated, it gives CSARVSAGGIQPQHF. The J gene is TRBJ1-5, the V gene TRBV20-1, with 8 nucleotides matching TRBD1. Germline CDR1 DFQATT, CDR2 SNEGSKA (reference sequence). The CDR3 length is 15 residues. Trimming removed 1 base from V and 6 bases from J; junction bases left unmatched: 8.

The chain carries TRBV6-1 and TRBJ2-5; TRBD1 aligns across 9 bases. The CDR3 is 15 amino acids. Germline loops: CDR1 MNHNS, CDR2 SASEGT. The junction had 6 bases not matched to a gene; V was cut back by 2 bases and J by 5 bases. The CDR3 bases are TGTGCCAGCAGTGAACGGGACAGGGCATTCGAGACCCAGTACTTC. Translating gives CASSERDRAFETQYF.

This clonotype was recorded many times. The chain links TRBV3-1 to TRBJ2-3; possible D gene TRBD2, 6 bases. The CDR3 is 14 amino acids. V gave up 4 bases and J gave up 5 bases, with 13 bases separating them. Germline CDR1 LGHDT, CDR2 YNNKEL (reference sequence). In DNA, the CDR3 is TGTGCCAGCAGCCCCCGGGGAGCGGGAGATACGCAGTATTTT. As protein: CASSPRGAGDTQYF.

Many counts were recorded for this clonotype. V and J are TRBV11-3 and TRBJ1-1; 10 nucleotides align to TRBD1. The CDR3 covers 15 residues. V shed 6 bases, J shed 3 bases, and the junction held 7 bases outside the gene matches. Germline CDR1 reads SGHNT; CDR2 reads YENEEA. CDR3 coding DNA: TGTGCCAGCAGTCCTCGGACAGGGGGGTACACTGAAGCTTTCTTT. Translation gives CASSPRTGGYTEAFF.

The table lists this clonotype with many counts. The CDR3 DNA follows: TGTGCCAGCTCACCACCGGGACCTCACACAGATACGCAGTATTTT. It encodes CASSPPGPHTDTQYF. The chain recombines TRBV18 with TRBJ2-3; D is possibly TRBD1 or TRBD2 (5 bases each). The CDR3 is made up of 15 amino acids. V lost 0 bases and J 2 bases, leaving 9 bases between the germline ends. Germline V gives CDR1 KGHSH, CDR2 LQKENI.

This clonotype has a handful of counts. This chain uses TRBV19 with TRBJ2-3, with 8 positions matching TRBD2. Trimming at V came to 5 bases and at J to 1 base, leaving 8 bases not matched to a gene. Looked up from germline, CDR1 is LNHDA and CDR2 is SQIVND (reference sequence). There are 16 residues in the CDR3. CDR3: CASSPTQTSGTDTQYF. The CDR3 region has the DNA TGTGCCAGTAGTCCAACCCAGACTAGCGGCACAGATACGCAGTATTTT.

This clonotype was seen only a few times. The CDR3 nucleotides are TGTGCCTGGAACATTGGGGGGGCCGGGGAGCTGTTTTTT. Its translation: CAWNIGGAGELFF. The rearrangement links TRBV30 to TRBJ2-2; 7 bases line up with TRBD2. From germline, CDR1 is GTSNPN and CDR2 SVGIG (reference sequence). The trim removed 4 bases at V and 6 bases at J, leaving 5 bases unmatched. CDR3 length: 13 amino acids.